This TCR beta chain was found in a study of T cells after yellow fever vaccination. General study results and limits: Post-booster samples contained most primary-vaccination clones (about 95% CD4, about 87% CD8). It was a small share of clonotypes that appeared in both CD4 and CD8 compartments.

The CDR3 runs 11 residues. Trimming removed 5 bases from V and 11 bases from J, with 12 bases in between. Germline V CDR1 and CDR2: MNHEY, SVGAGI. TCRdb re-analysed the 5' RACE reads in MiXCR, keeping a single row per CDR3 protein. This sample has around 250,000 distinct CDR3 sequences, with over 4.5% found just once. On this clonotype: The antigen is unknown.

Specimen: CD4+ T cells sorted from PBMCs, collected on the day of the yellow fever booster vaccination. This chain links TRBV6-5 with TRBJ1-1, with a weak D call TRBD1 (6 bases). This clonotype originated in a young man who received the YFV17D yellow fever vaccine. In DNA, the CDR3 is TGTGCCAGCAGTGAGAACGGACAGGCTTTCTTT. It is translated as CASSENGQAFF.